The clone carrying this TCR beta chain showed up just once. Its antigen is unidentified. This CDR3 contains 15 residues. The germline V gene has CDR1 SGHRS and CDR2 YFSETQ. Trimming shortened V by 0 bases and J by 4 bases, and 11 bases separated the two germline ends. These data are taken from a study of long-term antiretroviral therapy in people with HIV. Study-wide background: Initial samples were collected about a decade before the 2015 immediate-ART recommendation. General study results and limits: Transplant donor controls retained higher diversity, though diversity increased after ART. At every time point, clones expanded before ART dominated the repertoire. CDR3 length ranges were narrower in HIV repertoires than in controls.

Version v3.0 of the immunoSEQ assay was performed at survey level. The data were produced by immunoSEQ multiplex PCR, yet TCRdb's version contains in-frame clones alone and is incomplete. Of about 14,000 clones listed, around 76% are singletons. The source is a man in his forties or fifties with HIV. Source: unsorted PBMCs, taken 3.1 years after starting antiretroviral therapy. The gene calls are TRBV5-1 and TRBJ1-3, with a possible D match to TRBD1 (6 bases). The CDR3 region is CASSLAGTGGNTIYF. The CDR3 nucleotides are TGCGCCAGCAGCTTGGCCGGAACAGGGGGAAACACCATATATTTT.